These T cell receptor beta chains were read from a single sample in a study of identifying expanded T cells in peripheral blood. TCRdb keeps only in-frame clones here, not all; method: immunoSEQ multiplex PCR. The sample has just over 90,000 clones; roughly 90% are singletons. The sample was blood. These TCRs come from a person aged 18 to 75 in good health. Each CDR3 is given with its conserved first and last residue. A D gene is named only where the DNA matches it firmly. Size values are once, few and many counts, or a class for expanded clones, and some rows have none.

clone size: .
D gene: .
J gene: TRBJ1-2
V gene: TRBV10-2
CDR3 DNA: TGCGCCAGCAGTGAATTGGGGCCTAGTGGCTACACCTTC
CDR3 protein: CASSELGPSGYTF

clone size: .
D gene: TRBD2
J gene: TRBJ2-1
V gene: TRBV10-3
CDR3 DNA: TGTGCCATCAGCCACTATGGGTCGGGGAGCGGGAGTGGTGAGCAGTTCTTC
CDR3 protein: CAISHYGSGSGSGEQFF

clone size: medium-sized
D gene: TRBD1
J gene: TRBJ2-1
V gene: TRBV6-1
CDR3 DNA: TGTGCCAGCAGTGAAGCGGAGGGGACAGGGGGCAATGAGCAGTTCTTC
CDR3 protein: CASSEAEGTGGNEQFF

clone size: .
D gene: .
J gene: TRBJ2-3
V gene: TRBV19
CDR3 DNA: TGTGCCAGTAGTATAGTGGGGGCCCTCACAGATACGCAGTATTTT
CDR3 protein: CASSIVGALTDTQYF

clone size: .
D gene: .
J gene: TRBJ1-4
V gene: TRBV7-2
CDR3 DNA: TGTGCCAGCAGCTTATTGGGGGGCCTCTTCGAAAAACTGTTTTTT
CDR3 protein: CASSLLGGLFEKLFF

clone size: .
D gene: TRBD2
J gene: TRBJ2-7
V gene: TRBV7-2
CDR3 DNA: TGTGCCAGCAGCTTAGCGCGGGGGAACGAGCAGTACTTC
CDR3 protein: CASSLARGNEQYF

clone size: .
D gene: .
J gene: TRBJ1-1
V gene: TRBV28
CDR3 DNA: TGTGCCAGCAGTAGCCCTCCGGGGCAAGGGGAAGCTTTCTTT
CDR3 protein: CASSSPPGQGEAFF

clone size: .
D gene: TRBD1
J gene: TRBJ2-1
V gene: TRBV28
CDR3 DNA: TGTGCCAGCAGCCCCTGGGACAGGGAGAACAATGAGCAGTTCTTC
CDR3 protein: CASSPWDRENNEQFF

clone size: .
D gene: .
J gene: TRBJ2-3
V gene: TRBV20-1
CDR3 DNA: TGCAGTGCTGTCGGGTCTATCTTTCAGTATTTT
CDR3 protein: CSAVGSIFQYF

clone size: .
D gene: TRBD1
J gene: TRBJ2-7
V gene: TRBV6-6
CDR3 DNA: TGTGCCAGCAGTTCGCCCGGGACAGGGAACGAGCAGTACTTC
CDR3 protein: CASSSPGTGNEQYF

clone size: few
D gene: .
J gene: TRBJ2-2
V gene: TRBV30
CDR3 DNA: TGTGCCTGGAGAGTTCGGGGCAGGGACGTTGGGGAGCTGTTTTTT
CDR3 protein: CAWRVRGRDVGELFF

clone size: .
D gene: TRBD2
J gene: TRBJ2-7
V gene: TRBV28
CDR3 DNA: TGTGCCAGCAGTTCCTGGGACTTAGCGGGAGGGCCGGGCGAGCAGTACTTC
CDR3 protein: CASSSWDLAGGPGEQYF

clone size: .
D gene: TRBD1
J gene: TRBJ1-4
V gene: TRBV10-3
CDR3 DNA: TGTGCCACCAAAGGAAAGACAGGGCCGGCTAATGAAAAACTGTTTTTT
CDR3 protein: CATKGKTGPANEKLFF

clone size: .
D gene: .
J gene: TRBJ1-1
V gene: TRBV7-9
CDR3 DNA: TGTGCCAGCAGCTTACAGGGTGGGCACACTGAAGCTTTCTTT
CDR3 protein: CASSLQGGHTEAFF

clone size: .
D gene: .
J gene: TRBJ1-1
V gene: TRBV5-6
CDR3 DNA: TGTGCCAGCAGCTTGGGGGGTGAAGCTTTCTTT
CDR3 protein: CASSLGGEAFF

clone size: once
D gene: TRBD1
J gene: TRBJ1-1
V gene: TRBV28
CDR3 DNA: TGTGCCAGCAGTTTTCAAGGACAGGTTGGGGGAGCTTTCTTT
CDR3 protein: CASSFQGQVGGAFF

clone size: .
D gene: TRBD1
J gene: TRBJ1-4
V gene: TRBV5-4
CDR3 DNA: TGTGCCAGCAGTTCGAGACAGGGCGCTAATGAAAAACTGTTTTTT
CDR3 protein: CASSSRQGANEKLFF

clone size: .
D gene: .
J gene: TRBJ2-7
V gene: TRBV21-1
CDR3 DNA: TGTGCCAGCAGCAAAGTGACGGGAGGGATCTCCTACGAGCAGTACTTC
CDR3 protein: CASSKVTGGISYEQYF

clone size: .
D gene: TRBD2
J gene: TRBJ2-2
V gene: TRBV2
CDR3 DNA: TGTGCCAGCAGCGGACCGCGGATAGCGGGGGCGCGGGGGACCGGGGAGCTGTTTTTT
CDR3 protein: CASSGPRIAGARGTGELFF

clone size: few
D gene: .
J gene: TRBJ1-1
V gene: TRBV14
CDR3 DNA: TGTGCCAGCAGCCAAGATTCAGCCAGCACTGAAGCTTTCTTT
CDR3 protein: CASSQDSASTEAFF

clone size: .
D gene: TRBD2
J gene: TRBJ2-7
V gene: TRBV9
CDR3 DNA: TGTGCCAGCACCGACGTCCATTTAGCGGGCGTCTCCTACGAGCAGTACTTC
CDR3 protein: CASTDVHLAGVSYEQYF

clone size: .
D gene: TRBD2
J gene: TRBJ2-7
V gene: TRBV11-2
CDR3 DNA: TGTGCCAGCAGACCGACTAGCGGGAGGGCAAGCGAGCAGTACTTC
CDR3 protein: CASRPTSGRASEQYF

clone size: .
D gene: TRBD1
J gene: TRBJ1-4
V gene: TRBV30
CDR3 DNA: TGTGCCTGGAGTGTACCACAGGGGGCTGAAAAACTGTTTTTT
CDR3 protein: CAWSVPQGAEKLFF

clone size: .
D gene: TRBD1
J gene: TRBJ2-2
V gene: TRBV4-2
CDR3 DNA: TGTGCCAGCAGCCTTGGACAGGGGGCGGGCGGGGAGCTGTTTTTT
CDR3 protein: CASSLGQGAGGELFF

clone size: .
D gene: .
J gene: TRBJ2-7
V gene: TRBV2
CDR3 DNA: TGTGCCAGCAGTGACGTTAATCCCTACGAGCAGTACTTC
CDR3 protein: CASSDVNPYEQYF

clone size: once
D gene: TRBD1
J gene: TRBJ2-7
V gene: TRBV5-6
CDR3 DNA: TGTGCCAGCAGCTTGAGGACAGGGGGCAGAGTCTACGAGCAGTACTTC
CDR3 protein: CASSLRTGGRVYEQYF

clone size: .
D gene: .
J gene: TRBJ2-7
V gene: TRBV28
CDR3 DNA: TGTGCCAGCAGTCCCCGACCTTACGAGCAGTACTTC
CDR3 protein: CASSPRPYEQYF

clone size: .
D gene: .
J gene: TRBJ2-3
V gene: TRBV5-6
CDR3 DNA: TGTGCCACCGCGACAGGTCCCCCGCCAAATACGCAGTATTTT
CDR3 protein: CATATGPPPNTQYF

clone size: .
D gene: TRBD1
J gene: TRBJ1-5
V gene: TRBV4-1
CDR3 DNA: TGCGCCAGCAGCCAGAGGGGACAGAGCAATCAGCCCCAGCATTTT
CDR3 protein: CASSQRGQSNQPQHF

clone size: .
D gene: .
J gene: TRBJ1-1
V gene: TRBV19
CDR3 DNA: TGTGCCAGTAGTACCGGACGGCTTAACACTGAAGCTTTCTTT
CDR3 protein: CASSTGRLNTEAFF

clone size: .
D gene: TRBD2
J gene: TRBJ2-7
V gene: TRBV6-1
CDR3 DNA: TGTGCCAGCAGGTCCGGGACTAGCTTTCCCTACGAGCAGTACTTC
CDR3 protein: CASRSGTSFPYEQYF

clone size: .
D gene: .
J gene: TRBJ2-1
V gene: TRBV28
CDR3 DNA: TGTGCCAGCAGTTTAAGGGTCAATGAGCAGTTCTTC
CDR3 protein: CASSLRVNEQFF

clone size: .
D gene: TRBD1
J gene: TRBJ1-5
V gene: TRBV7-9
CDR3 DNA: TGTGCCAGCAGCATCGACAGGGATCCTCAGCCCCAGCATTTT
CDR3 protein: CASSIDRDPQPQHF

clone size: .
D gene: TRBD2
J gene: TRBJ2-5
V gene: TRBV9
CDR3 DNA: TGTGCCAGCAGCGTAGCAGGACTAGCGGGCCAAGAGACCCAGTACTTC
CDR3 protein: CASSVAGLAGQETQYF

clone size: .
D gene: .
J gene: TRBJ2-7
V gene: TRBV6-1
CDR3 DNA: TGTGCCAGCAGGGGACCTAGCTCCTACGAGCAGTACTTC
CDR3 protein: CASRGPSSYEQYF

clone size: .
D gene: .
J gene: TRBJ2-7
V gene: TRBV9
CDR3 DNA: TGTGCCAGCAGCAGGGGGGACAGTACCTACGAGCAGTACTTC
CDR3 protein: CASSRGDSTYEQYF

clone size: once
D gene: .
J gene: TRBJ2-2
V gene: TRBV21-1
CDR3 DNA: TGTGCCAGTTCCTGGGCGGGACTAGCAGGGCCCGGGGAGCTGTTTTTT
CDR3 protein: CASSWAGLAGPGELFF

clone size: .
D gene: .
J gene: TRBJ1-6
V gene: TRBV6-5
CDR3 DNA: TGTGCCAGCACCACCCGGCGTTTACCTTCACCCCTCCACTTT
CDR3 protein: CASTTRRLPSPLHF

clone size: .
D gene: .
J gene: TRBJ2-7
V gene: TRBV29-1
CDR3 DNA: TGCAGCGTGATAGGCCTAGCGAGCAGCTCCTACGAGCAGTACTTC
CDR3 protein: CSVIGLASSSYEQYF

clone size: .
D gene: .
J gene: TRBJ1-2
V gene: TRBV30
CDR3 DNA: TGTGCCTGGAAGGCCACTAACTATGGCTACACCTTC
CDR3 protein: CAWKATNYGYTF

clone size: .
D gene: TRBD1
J gene: TRBJ2-7
V gene: TRBV6-1
CDR3 DNA: TGTGCCAGCAGTGAAGATGGGACAGGGACCAACGAGCAGTACTTC
CDR3 protein: CASSEDGTGTNEQYF

clone size: .
D gene: .
J gene: TRBJ2-1
V gene: TRBV10-3
CDR3 DNA: TGTGCCATCAGTGAGCCGGATGTTGTTTCCAGTGAGCAGTTCTTC
CDR3 protein: CAISEPDVVSSEQFF

clone size: .
D gene: .
J gene: TRBJ2-6
V gene: TRBV18
CDR3 DNA: TGTGCCAGCTCGTCCTCTGGGGCCAACGTCCTGACTTTC
CDR3 protein: CASSSSGANVLTF

clone size: .
D gene: .
J gene: TRBJ2-1
V gene: TRBV21-1
CDR3 DNA: TGTGCCAGCAGCAAAGTTCCCCTCCTACTAGCGGCCAGCTCCTACAATGAGCAGTTCTTC
CDR3 protein: CASSKVPLLLAASSYNEQFF

clone size: .
D gene: .
J gene: TRBJ2-1
V gene: TRBV6-1
CDR3 DNA: TGTGCCAGCCAGGAGGCGGTCTACCTAGGAGGGCAGTTCTTC
CDR3 protein: CASQEAVYLGGQFF

clone size: .
D gene: .
J gene: TRBJ1-4
V gene: TRBV21-1
CDR3 DNA: TGTGCCAGCATCCCGCCGGGGGCAGGTAATGAAAAACTGTTTTTT
CDR3 protein: CASIPPGAGNEKLFF

clone size: .
D gene: TRBD1
J gene: TRBJ1-4
V gene: TRBV10-3
CDR3 DNA: TGTGCCATCAGTTCCAGAGGGACAGGGGACAAAGATAATGAAAAACTGTTTTTT
CDR3 protein: CAISSRGTGDKDNEKLFF

clone size: once
D gene: .
J gene: TRBJ1-4
V gene: TRBV4-1
CDR3 DNA: TGCGCCAGCAGCCAAGGGATCAAGGGCACTAATGAAAAACTGTTTTTT
CDR3 protein: CASSQGIKGTNEKLFF

clone size: .
D gene: .
J gene: TRBJ2-2
V gene: TRBV27
CDR3 DNA: TGTGCCAGCAGTAGAGGTCAGGGATTGCTCGGGGAGCTGTTTTTT
CDR3 protein: CASSRGQGLLGELFF

clone size: few
D gene: TRBD1
J gene: TRBJ2-4
V gene: TRBV19
CDR3 DNA: TGTGCCAGTAGTCCCCCGGACAGGTTCAAAAACATTCAGTACTTC
CDR3 protein: CASSPPDRFKNIQYF

clone size: .
D gene: .
J gene: TRBJ1-6
V gene: TRBV7-8
CDR3 DNA: TGTGCCAGCAGCTTATTGGGCAGGGCTTTGGGTTCACCCCTCCACTTT
CDR3 protein: CASSLLGRALGSPLHF

clone size: .
D gene: TRBD1
J gene: TRBJ2-7
V gene: TRBV5-4
CDR3 DNA: TGTGCCAGCAGCAGTGGACAGGGGGCTTACGAGCAGTACTTC
CDR3 protein: CASSSGQGAYEQYF

clone size: once
D gene: .
J gene: TRBJ2-5
V gene: TRBV6-6
CDR3 DNA: TGTGCCAGCAGTTTCTCGGGGCCTCAAGAGACCCAGTACTTC
CDR3 protein: CASSFSGPQETQYF

clone size: .
D gene: TRBD1
J gene: TRBJ2-2
V gene: TRBV7-9
CDR3 DNA: TGTGCCAGCAGCAACCGGGACAGGGGGTCCATCGGGGAGCTGTTTTTT
CDR3 protein: CASSNRDRGSIGELFF

clone size: .
D gene: .
J gene: TRBJ1-4
V gene: TRBV19
CDR3 DNA: TGTGCCAGTAGTATTGGAGAAAAACTGTTTTTT
CDR3 protein: CASSIGEKLFF

clone size: .
D gene: .
J gene: TRBJ1-1
V gene: TRBV4-1
CDR3 DNA: TGCGCCAGCAGCCATTCCCCGACAGGGAACACTGAAGCTTTCTTT
CDR3 protein: CASSHSPTGNTEAFF

clone size: .
D gene: .
J gene: TRBJ2-1
V gene: TRBV9
CDR3 DNA: TGTGCCAGCAGCATTAGATACGTTGAGCAGTTCTTC
CDR3 protein: CASSIRYVEQFF

clone size: .
D gene: TRBD2
J gene: TRBJ2-7
V gene: TRBV7-9
CDR3 DNA: TGTGCCAGCAGCCCGACTTGGGGCACTAGCGGGAGAACCTACGAGCAGTACTTC
CDR3 protein: CASSPTWGTSGRTYEQYF

clone size: .
D gene: TRBD1
J gene: TRBJ2-7
V gene: TRBV29-1
CDR3 DNA: TGCAGCGTCCGACAGGGGAGCTACGAGCAGTACTTC
CDR3 protein: CSVRQGSYEQYF

clone size: .
D gene: .
J gene: TRBJ1-5
V gene: TRBV19
CDR3 DNA: TGTGCCAGTAGTACAGGAGGAAGCAATCAGCCCCAGCATTTT
CDR3 protein: CASSTGGSNQPQHF